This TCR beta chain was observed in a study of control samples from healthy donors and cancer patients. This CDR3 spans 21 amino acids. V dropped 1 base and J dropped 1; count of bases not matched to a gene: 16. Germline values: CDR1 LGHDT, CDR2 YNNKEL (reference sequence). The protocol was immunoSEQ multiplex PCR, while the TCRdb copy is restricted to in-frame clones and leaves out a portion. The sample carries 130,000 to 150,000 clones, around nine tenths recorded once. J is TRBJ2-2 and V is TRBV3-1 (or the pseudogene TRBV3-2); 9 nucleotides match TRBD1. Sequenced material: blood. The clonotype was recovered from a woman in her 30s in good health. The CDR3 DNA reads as TGTGCCAGCAGCCAAGGACTCGCCGGGACAGGGTTAATAGGGAACACCGGGGAGCTGTTTTTT. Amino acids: CASSQGLAGTGLIGNTGELFF.